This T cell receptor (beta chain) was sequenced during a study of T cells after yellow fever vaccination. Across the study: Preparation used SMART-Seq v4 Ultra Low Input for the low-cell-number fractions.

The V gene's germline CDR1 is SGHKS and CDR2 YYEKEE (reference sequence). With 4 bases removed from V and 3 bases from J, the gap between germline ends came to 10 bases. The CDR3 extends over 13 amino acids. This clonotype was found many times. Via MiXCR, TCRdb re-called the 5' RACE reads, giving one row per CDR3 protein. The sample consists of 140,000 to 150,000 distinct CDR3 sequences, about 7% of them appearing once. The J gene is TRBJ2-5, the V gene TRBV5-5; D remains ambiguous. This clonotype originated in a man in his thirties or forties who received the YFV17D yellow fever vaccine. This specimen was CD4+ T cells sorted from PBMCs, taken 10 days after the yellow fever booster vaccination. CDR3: CASSPFGEETQYF. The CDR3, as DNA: TGTGCCAGCAGCCCGTTTGGGGAAGAGACCCAGTACTTC.